The text below deals with one T cell receptor (beta chain). The data were taken from a study of blood T cell repertoires in COVID-19. About the research overall: Sources were T cells, B-cell-depleted T cells, or PBMCs; the material itself was cDNA or gDNA.

CDR1 is MGHRA and CDR2 is YSYEKL in the germline V gene. This CDR3 is 17 amino acids long. V was pared by 1 base and J by 3 bases, with 18 bases between. Profiling relied on immunoSEQ multiplex PCR, and the TCRdb table lists in-frame clones only, not all of them. The sample holds 290,000 or so clones, 65% to 90% seen once. Sequencing used peripheral blood. This chain uses TRBV4-1 with TRBJ1-1, with D perhaps matching TRBD1 (6 bases). This sequence originates from a man in his fifties or sixties with active or convalescent COVID-19. Here the CDR3 reads CASSQVWGTRRDTEAFF. DNA for the CDR3: TGCGCCAGCAGCCAAGTTTGGGGGACAAGACGGGACACTGAAGCTTTCTTT.